The 19 T cell receptor beta chains presented below share a single source sample, sequenced in a study of blood T cell repertoires in COVID-19. Produced via immunoSEQ multiplex PCR; TCRdb's table is partial and in-frame only. The repertoire holds 200,000 to 250,000 clones, with 65% to 90% as singletons. The sequenced material came from PBMCs or T cells enriched from blood (not recorded which). Receptors originate from a woman in her forties or fifties with acute COVID-19.

The chain joins TRBV4-3 to TRBJ2-1, with a tentative D call TRBD2 (5 bases). CDR3 size: 14 residues. Germline V lookup: CDR1 LGHNA, CDR2 YSLEER. V gave up 7 bases and J gave up 6 bases, with 16 bases separating them. The CDR3 nucleotides are TGCGCCAGCAACCAGAGCTACACTAGCAATGAGCAGTTCTTC. The encoded protein is CASNQSYTSNEQFF.

The chain links TRBV5-5 to TRBJ2-5; 11 positions match TRBD2. CDR1 and CDR2 (germline): SGHKS, YYEKEE (reference sequence). V lost 1 base and J lost 2; bases outside the gene matches: 13. This CDR3 contains 19 residues. CDR3 loop: CASSLLGVAGGRLQETQYF. CDR3 coding DNA: TGTGCCAGCAGCTTGTTAGGTGTAGCGGGAGGGCGGCTTCAAGAGACCCAGTACTTC.

The chain recombines TRBV19 with TRBJ2-4; possibly TRBD1 for D (7 bases). With 4 bases removed from V and 0 bases from J, the gap between germline ends came to 13 bases. Germline CDR1 LNHDA, CDR2 SQIVND (reference sequence). The CDR3 spans 16 residues. CDR3 nucleotide sequence: TGTGCCAGTAGTACAGGGGGGCTCCAAGCCAAAAACATTCAGTACTTC. This encodes CASSTGGLQAKNIQYF.

The rearrangement joins TRBV9 to TRBJ1-6; the D gene is possibly TRBD1 (5 bases). The germline CDR1 and CDR2 sequences are SGDLS and YYNGEE. This CDR3 is 13 amino acids long. V was cut by 4 bases and J by 9 bases, with 11 bases left in between. The CDR3 loop is CASSWGGSSPLHF. CDR3 DNA: TGTGCCAGCAGCTGGGGGGGTAGTTCACCCCTCCACTTT.

This chain joins TRBV15 and TRBJ1-1; D remains ambiguous. V was clipped by 6 bases and J by 0 bases, with 14 bases between them. Germline V gene data show CDR1 as LNHNV and CDR2 as YYDKDF (reference sequence). The CDR3 has 15 residues. CDR3 DNA: TGTGCCACCAGTAATACACATGCGGTGAACACTGAAGCTTTCTTT. It is translated as CATSNTHAVNTEAFF.

The J gene is TRBJ2-3, the V gene TRBV6-1; D uncertain. The CDR3 is made up of 16 amino acids. V shed 1 base and J shed 2 bases, with 13 bases lying between them. CDR1 is MNHNS and CDR2 is SASEGT in the germline V gene. The DNA for the CDR3 is TGTGCCAGCAGTGAAGTGGCGGAGCTCTACACAGATACGCAGTATTTT. Its protein product is CASSEVAELYTDTQYF.

The chain links TRBV4-1 to TRBJ2-3; tentatively, D is TRBD2 (5 bases). Trimming removed 4 bases from V and 4 bases from J, with 12 bases in between. Germline values: CDR1 MGHRA, CDR2 YSYEKL. The CDR3 extends over 14 amino acids. In DNA form, the CDR3 reads TGCGCCAGCAGCCGTAGCGCCCCTGCAGATACGCAGTATTTT. This translates into CASSRSAPADTQYF.

The chain has TRBV5-1 and TRBJ2-7; a weak D match, TRBD2 (6 bases). The V gene lost 4 bases and the J gene lost 5 bases, with 16 bases spanning the gap. The germline V gene encodes CDR1 SGHRS and CDR2 YFSETQ. The CDR3 runs 14 residues. The CDR3 reads CASSQTGTSNEQYF. The CDR3 DNA is TGCGCCAGCAGCCAGACCGGGACTTCTAACGAGCAGTACTTC.

Turning to this clone: The same CDR3 also results from other DNA sequences found in this sample. The chain is built from TRBV18 and TRBJ1-4, with TRBD1 matching 9 bases. Germline CDR1 reads KGHSH; CDR2 reads LQKENI. J lost 8 bases, V lost 3 bases, and 1 base had no gene match. CDR3 length equals 13 residues. CDR3 sequence: CASSPGQGEKLFF. In nucleotides, the CDR3 is TGTGCCAGCTCACCGGGACAGGGCGAAAAACTGTTTTTT.

This clone was seen more than once but under ten times. In DNA form, the CDR3 reads TGTGCCAGCAGTGAGCACGGTGGCTCTGGGGCCAACGTCCTGACTTTC. The encoded protein is CASSEHGGSGANVLTF. This sequence joins TRBV6-1 and TRBJ2-6; no definite D call. V was cut by 3 bases and J by 0 bases, with 9 bases left in between. The CDR3 has 16 residues. In germline, CDR1 is MNHNS, CDR2 SASEGT.

The gene calls are TRBV7-9 and TRBJ2-7; D not resolved. The CDR3 length is 11 residues. Trimming removed 4 bases from V and 4 bases from J, with 5 bases in between. The germline gives CDR1 SEHNR, CDR2 FQNEAQ (reference sequence). CDR3 loop: CASSSRYEQYF. For the CDR3, the DNA is TGTGCCAGCAGCTCCCGGTACGAGCAGTACTTC.

The gene calls are TRBV3-1 (or the pseudogene TRBV3-2) and TRBJ1-3; a possible D gene is TRBD1 (6 bases). The CDR3 is made up of 14 amino acids. In germline, CDR1 is LGHDT, CDR2 YNNKEL (reference sequence). V lost 4 bases, J lost 5 bases, and 12 bases lay in between. The CDR3 DNA follows: TGTGCCAGCAGCCTGGGGGGGGCTAGAAACACCATATATTTT. It is translated as CASSLGGARNTIYF.

V is TRBV5-6 and J is TRBJ2-7; 9 bases are shared with TRBD1. The J segment lost 4 bases and the V segment lost 4 bases, leaving 6 bases of the junction unmatched. Germline V gives CDR1 SGHDT, CDR2 YYEEEE. CDR3 length: 14 residues. CDR3: CASSRPGTGYEQYF. CDR3 DNA: TGTGCCAGCAGCCGTCCCGGGACAGGGTACGAGCAGTACTTC.

A single count supports this clone. The rearrangement uses TRBV11-1 and TRBJ2-7; the match to TRBD2 covers 8 bases. Losses at the gene ends were 3 bases for V and 2 bases for J; bases not matched to a gene: 3. Germline lookup yields CDR1 SGHAT and CDR2 FQDESV (reference sequence). This CDR3 is 14 amino acids long. CDR3 bases: TGTGCCAGCAGCTTGGCTAGCGGGCCCTACGAGCAGTACTTC. It codes for CASSLASGPYEQYF.

This chain joins TRBV7-2 and TRBJ2-1, with 9 bases matching TRBD2. V was clipped by 4 bases and J by 6 bases; unmatched bases: 10. This CDR3 comprises 16 residues. The germline V gene encodes CDR1 SGHTA and CDR2 FQGNSA. CDR3 residues: CASSSAASGVFNEQFF. CDR3 sequence (DNA): TGTGCCAGCAGCTCCGCCGCTAGCGGGGTGTTCAATGAGCAGTTCTTC.

This chain connects TRBV18 to TRBJ1-5, with 8 bases fitting TRBD1. Trimming took 3 bases from V and 1 from J; bases not matched to a gene: 8. The CDR3 is made up of 17 amino acids. Looked up from germline, CDR1 is KGHSH and CDR2 is LQKENI. CDR3 bases: TGTGCCAGCTCACCCTCAGCAGGGGGCGGGAGCAATCAGCCCCAGCATTTT. Protein: CASSPSAGGGSNQPQHF.

This clone was recorded only once. The genes are TRBV6-5 and TRBJ2-7; 8 bases are a match to TRBD1. V trimming: 7 bases; J trimming: 9 bases; junction bases outside the gene matches: 14. The germline gives CDR1 MNHEY, CDR2 SVGAGI. CDR3 length: 14 amino acids. This CDR3 is CASIRTQGAEGQYF. In DNA, the CDR3 is TGTGCCAGCATTCGGACCCAGGGGGCTGAGGGGCAGTACTTC.

This rearrangement joins TRBV11-2 to TRBJ2-7; maybe TRBD2 (6 bases). Germline CDR1 is SGHAT and CDR2 is FQNNGV. The CDR3 is 15 residues long. Trimming stripped 7 bases from V and 0 bases from J, with 16 bases between. The DNA for the CDR3 is TGTGCCAGCAAACGAGGACTAACGAGCTCCTACGAGCAGTACTTC. It translates to CASKRGLTSSYEQYF.

The chain employs TRBV18 and TRBJ1-6, with TRBD1 matching over 9 bases. After removal of 3 bases from V and 9 bases from J, the junction contained 3 bases not matched to a gene. Germline lookup yields CDR1 KGHSH and CDR2 LQKENI. The CDR3 extends over 14 amino acids. The CDR3 DNA follows: TGTGCCAGCTCACCGGGACAGGGAGGTTCACCCCTCCACTTT. Translating it yields CASSPGQGGSPLHF.